This TCR beta chain comes out of a study of cytomegalovirus exposure and HLA in healthy donors. This clone has only a few counts. Both 60 Vbeta primers and 13 Jbeta primers went into the PCR. Profiled with immunoSEQ multiplex PCR; TCRdb holds only in-frame clones, not every one. The sample records about 40,000 clones, 60% to 75% being singletons. The CDR3 is 13 residues long. V lost 8 bases to trimming and J lost 2 bases, with 11 bases between them. CDR1 is MNHEY and CDR2 is SVGAGI in the germline V gene. V and J are TRBV6-5 and TRBJ2-3; no clear D. Sequencing was done on a sample of PBMCs. This sequence originates from a man in his forties in good health and CMV-seronegative. DNA for the CDR3: TGTGCCAGCGGGCCACTTCTCACAGATACGCAGTATTTT. This encodes CASGPLLTDTQYF.